This is a list of T cell receptor beta chains from one sample in a study of T-cell reconstitution after alpha-beta-depleted transplantation in children. TCRdb called the PCR reads again in MiXCR, with one record for every CDR3 protein. The table has hundreds of thousands of distinct CDR3 sequences, about 30% seen once. Sequenced material: PBMCs from the stem cell graft donor, taken from the stem cell graft. The origin of the receptors is a human donor who donated a stem cell graft to a child with aplastic anemia. CDR3s leave out the opening cysteine and the closing phenylalanine or tryptophan. Each record gives: clone size, V gene, CDR3 protein. The size field is filled for only some rows; it gives once, few, many or a size class.

clone_size: NA; v_call: TRBV15; cdr3_aa: ATSISGRANEQF
clone_size: NA; v_call: TRBV5-1; cdr3_aa: ASSLDGDEQY
clone_size: NA; v_call: TRBV7-9; cdr3_aa: ASSLGSYLLHYNEQF
clone_size: few; v_call: TRBV29-1; cdr3_aa: SVPRRGGGPNEQF
clone_size: NA; v_call: TRBV7-2; cdr3_aa: ASRDRSGGGHEQF
clone_size: NA; v_call: TRBV4-2; cdr3_aa: ASSQFGTVTDTQY
clone_size: NA; v_call: TRBV7-3; cdr3_aa: ASSFGTRSVNEQF
clone_size: NA; v_call: TRBV20-1; cdr3_aa: SARVGHLEDSPLH
clone_size: NA; v_call: TRBV6-5; cdr3_aa: ASSYSTGLSGANVLT
clone_size: NA; v_call: TRBV12-3/TRBV12-4; cdr3_aa: ASSLLRANYGYT
clone_size: few; v_call: TRBV5-1; cdr3_aa: ASSFSGENTGELF
clone_size: NA; v_call: TRBV20-1; cdr3_aa: SASGVGETQY
clone_size: NA; v_call: TRBV28; cdr3_aa: ASRDRATYGYT
clone_size: NA; v_call: TRBV6-2/TRBV6-3; cdr3_aa: ASSYKKDRGWNQPQH
clone_size: NA; v_call: TRBV30; cdr3_aa: AWTKGTSNTGELF
clone_size: NA; v_call: TRBV20-1; cdr3_aa: SATQWSLGEQY
clone_size: few; v_call: TRBV6-2/TRBV6-3; cdr3_aa: ASSYTQETQY
clone_size: NA; v_call: TRBV11-2; cdr3_aa: ASSLPGTGAEAF
clone_size: few; v_call: TRBV28; cdr3_aa: ATSVETQY
clone_size: NA; v_call: TRBV29-1; cdr3_aa: SVEGTLGGQGGYT
clone_size: few; v_call: TRBV6-5; cdr3_aa: ASSYAPAGGNEQF